This TCR beta chain derives from a study of T cell repertoires in cytomegalovirus infection. General study points: Adding up the frequency of public TCR beta families identified people who carried CMV plus the relevant HLA. Predominance within the ex vivo response was attributable to HLA-C-restricted CMV-specific TCR beta clonotypes.

Trimming pared 1 base from V and 2 bases from J, leaving 8 bases between. Germline loops: CDR1 MGHRA, CDR2 YSYEKL. The CDR3 is 15 amino acids. TCRdb called the reads again in MiXCR, with one record for every CDR3 protein. The sample lists about 130,000 distinct CDR3 sequences; over 25% were seen once. For this clonotype: Its antigen remains unidentified.

The receptor was derived from a human donor in good health (CMV status not recorded). Some clones in this sample may be carry-over from other donors' samples. This chain links TRBV4-1 with TRBJ1-4; D ambiguous. This material consisted of CD8+ T cells from cultured PBMCs, taken from culture after CMV antigen stimulation. This CDR3 is CASSQGLYTNEKLFF. The DNA for the CDR3 is TGCGCCAGCAGCCAAGGACTCTATACTAATGAAAAACTGTTTTTT.